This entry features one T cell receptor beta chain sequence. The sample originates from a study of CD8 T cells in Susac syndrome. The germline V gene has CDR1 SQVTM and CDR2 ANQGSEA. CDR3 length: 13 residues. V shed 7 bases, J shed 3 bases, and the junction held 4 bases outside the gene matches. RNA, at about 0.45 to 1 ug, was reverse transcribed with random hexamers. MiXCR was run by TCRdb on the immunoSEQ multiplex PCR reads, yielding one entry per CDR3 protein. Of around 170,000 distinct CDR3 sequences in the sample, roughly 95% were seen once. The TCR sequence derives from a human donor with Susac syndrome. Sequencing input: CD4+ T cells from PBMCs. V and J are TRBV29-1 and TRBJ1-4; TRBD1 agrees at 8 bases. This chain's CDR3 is CSGSQGANEKLFF. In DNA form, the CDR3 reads TGCAGCGGTTCACAGGGGGCTAATGAAAAACTGTTTTTT.